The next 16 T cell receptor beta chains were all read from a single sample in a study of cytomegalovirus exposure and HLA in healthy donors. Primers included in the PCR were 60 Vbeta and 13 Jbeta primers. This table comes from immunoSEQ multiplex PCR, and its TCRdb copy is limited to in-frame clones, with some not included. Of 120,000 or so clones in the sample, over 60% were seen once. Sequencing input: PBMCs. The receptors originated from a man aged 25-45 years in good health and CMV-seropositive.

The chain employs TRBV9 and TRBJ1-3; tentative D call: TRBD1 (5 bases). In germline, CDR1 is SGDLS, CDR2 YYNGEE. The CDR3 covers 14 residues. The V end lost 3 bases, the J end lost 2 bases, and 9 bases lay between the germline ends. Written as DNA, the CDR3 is TGTGCCAGCAGCGGCGGGGCCCCTGGAAACACCATATATTTT. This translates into CASSGGAPGNTIYF.

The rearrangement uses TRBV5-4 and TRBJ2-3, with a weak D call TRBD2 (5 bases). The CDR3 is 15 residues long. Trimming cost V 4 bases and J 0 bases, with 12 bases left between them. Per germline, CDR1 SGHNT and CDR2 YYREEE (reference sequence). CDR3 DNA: TGTGCCAGCAGCCCCGTGGGAGCTAGCACAGATACGCAGTATTTT. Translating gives CASSPVGASTDTQYF.

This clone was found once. CDR3 loop: CASSPRALEAGNTIYF. The CDR3 DNA sequence: TGTGCCAGCTCACCACGGGCTCTGGAGGCTGGAAACACCATATATTTT. The chain employs TRBV18 and TRBJ1-3; D gene uncertain. CDR1 is KGHSH, CDR2 LQKENI, per germline. The CDR3 length is 16 residues. V gave up 1 base and J gave up 2 bases, with 12 bases separating them. Full variable domain (missing parts from reference TRBV18 and TRBJ1-3): NAGVMQNPRHLVRRRGQEARLRCSPMKGHSHVYWYRQLPEEGLKFMVYLQKENIIDESGMPKERFSAEFPKEGPSILRIQQVVRGDSAAYFCASSPRALEAGNTIYFGEGSWLTVV.

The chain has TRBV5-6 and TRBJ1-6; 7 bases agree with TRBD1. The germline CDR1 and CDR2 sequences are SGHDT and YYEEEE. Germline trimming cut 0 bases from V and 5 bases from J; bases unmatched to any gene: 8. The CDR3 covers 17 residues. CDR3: CASSLGGGRGHNSPLHF. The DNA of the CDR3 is TGTGCCAGCAGCTTGGGAGGGGGCAGGGGACATAATTCACCCCTCCACTTT. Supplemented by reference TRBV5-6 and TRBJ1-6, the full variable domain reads DAGVTQSPTHLIKTRGQQVTLRCSPKSGHDTVSWYQQALGQGPQFIFQYYEEEERQRGNFPDRFSGHQFPNYSSELNVNALLLGDSALYLCASSLGGGRGHNSPLHFGNGTRLTVT.

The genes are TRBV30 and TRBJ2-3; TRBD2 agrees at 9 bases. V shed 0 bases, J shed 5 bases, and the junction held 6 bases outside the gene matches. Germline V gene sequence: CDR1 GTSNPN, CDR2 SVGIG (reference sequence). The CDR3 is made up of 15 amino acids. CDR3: CAWSVRAGGIDTQYF. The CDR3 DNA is TGTGCCTGGAGTGTACGAGCGGGGGGTATAGATACGCAGTATTTT.

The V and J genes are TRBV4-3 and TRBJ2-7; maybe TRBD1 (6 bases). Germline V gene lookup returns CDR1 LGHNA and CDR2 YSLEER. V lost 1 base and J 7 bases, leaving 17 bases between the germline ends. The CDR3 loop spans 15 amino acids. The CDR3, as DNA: TGCGCCAGCAGCCAAGTTGGGACATCCCGAGGAGAGCAGTACTTC. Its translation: CASSQVGTSRGEQYF.

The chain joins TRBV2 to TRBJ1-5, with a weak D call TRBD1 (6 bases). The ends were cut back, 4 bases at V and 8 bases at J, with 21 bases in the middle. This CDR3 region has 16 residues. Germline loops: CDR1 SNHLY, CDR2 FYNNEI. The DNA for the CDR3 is TGTGCCAGCAGTGTCCCGGAGGGTCGGGGGGCAAAGCCCCAGCATTTT. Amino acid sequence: CASSVPEGRGAKPQHF.

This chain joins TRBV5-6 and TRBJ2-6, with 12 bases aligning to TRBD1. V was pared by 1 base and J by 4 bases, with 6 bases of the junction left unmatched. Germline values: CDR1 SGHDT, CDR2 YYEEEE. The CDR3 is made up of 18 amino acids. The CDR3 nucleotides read TGTGCCAGCAGCTTGTGGGGACAGGGGGCTGCCGGGGCCAACGTCCTGACTTTC. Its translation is CASSLWGQGAAGANVLTF.

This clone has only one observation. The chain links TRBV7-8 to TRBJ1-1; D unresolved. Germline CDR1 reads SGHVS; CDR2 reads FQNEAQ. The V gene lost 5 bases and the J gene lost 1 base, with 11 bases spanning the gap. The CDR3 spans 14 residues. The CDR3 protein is CASSEYLANTEAFF. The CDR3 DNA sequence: TGTGCCAGCAGCGAGTACCTCGCGAACACTGAAGCTTTCTTT.

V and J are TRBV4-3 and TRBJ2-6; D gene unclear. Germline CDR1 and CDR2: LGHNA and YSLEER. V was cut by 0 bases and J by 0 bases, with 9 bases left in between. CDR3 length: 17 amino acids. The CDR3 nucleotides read TGCGCCAGCAGCCAAGATTTTGGCCTCTCTGGGGCCAACGTCCTGACTTTC. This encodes CASSQDFGLSGANVLTF.

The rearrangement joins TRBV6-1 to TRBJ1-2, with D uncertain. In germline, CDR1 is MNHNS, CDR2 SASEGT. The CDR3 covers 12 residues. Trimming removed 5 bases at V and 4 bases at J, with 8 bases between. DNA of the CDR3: TGTGCCAGCAGTCTACAGAGCTATGGCTACACCTTC. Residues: CASSLQSYGYTF.

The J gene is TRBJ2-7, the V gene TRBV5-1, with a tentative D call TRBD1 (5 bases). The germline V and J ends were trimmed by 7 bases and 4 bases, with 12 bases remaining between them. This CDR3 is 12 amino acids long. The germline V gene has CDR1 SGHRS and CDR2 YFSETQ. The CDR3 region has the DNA TGCGCCAGCCAAGAGACAGAGTACGAGCAGTACTTC. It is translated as CASQETEYEQYF.

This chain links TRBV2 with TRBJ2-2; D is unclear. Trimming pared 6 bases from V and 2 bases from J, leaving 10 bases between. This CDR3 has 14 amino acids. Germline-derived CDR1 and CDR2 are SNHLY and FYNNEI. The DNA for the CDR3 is TGTGCCAGCAGCGACACACCAAACACCGGGGAGCTGTTTTTT. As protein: CASSDTPNTGELFF. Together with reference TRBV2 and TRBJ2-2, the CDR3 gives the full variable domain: EPEVTQTPSHQVTQMGQEVILRCVPISNHLYFYWYRQILGQKVEFLVSFYNNEISEKSEIFDDQFSVERPDGSNFTLKIRSTKLEDSAMYFCASSDTPNTGELFFGEGSRLTVL.

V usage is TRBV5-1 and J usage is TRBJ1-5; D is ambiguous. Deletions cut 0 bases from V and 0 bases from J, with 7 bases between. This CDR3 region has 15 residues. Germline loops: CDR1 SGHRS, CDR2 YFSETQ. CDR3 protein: CASSLGPLSNQPQHF. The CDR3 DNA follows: TGCGCCAGCAGCTTGGGGCCGCTTAGCAATCAGCCCCAGCATTTT. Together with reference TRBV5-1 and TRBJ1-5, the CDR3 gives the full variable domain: KAGVTQTPRYLIKTRGQQVTLSCSPISGHRSVSWYQQTPGQGLQFLFEYFSETQRNKGNFPGRFSGRQFSNSRSEMNVSTLELGDSALYLCASSLGPLSNQPQHFGDGTRLSIL.

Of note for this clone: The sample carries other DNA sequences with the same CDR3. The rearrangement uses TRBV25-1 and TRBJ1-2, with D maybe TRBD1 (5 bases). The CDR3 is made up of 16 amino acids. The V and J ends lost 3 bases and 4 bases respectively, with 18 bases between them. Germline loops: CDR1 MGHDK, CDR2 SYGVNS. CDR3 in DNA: TGTGCCAGCAGTGAGGGGTGGCAGGGAAATGGCTATGGCTACACCTTC. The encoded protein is CASSEGWQGNGYGYTF.

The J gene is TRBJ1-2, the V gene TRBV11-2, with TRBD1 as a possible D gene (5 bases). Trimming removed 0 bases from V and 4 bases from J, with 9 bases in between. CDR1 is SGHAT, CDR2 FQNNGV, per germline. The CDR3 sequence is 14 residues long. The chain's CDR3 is CASSLEGRAYGYTF. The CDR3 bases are TGTGCCAGCAGCTTAGAGGGCAGGGCCTATGGCTACACCTTC. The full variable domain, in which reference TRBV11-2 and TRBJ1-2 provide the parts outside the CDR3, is EAGVAQSPRYKIIEKRQSVAFWCNPISGHATLYWYQQILGQGPKLLIQFQNNGVVDDSQLPKDRFSAERLKGVDSTLKIQPAKLEDSAVYLCASSLEGRAYGYTFGSGTRLTVV.